What follows describes a single TCR beta chain. The protocol was immunoSEQ multiplex PCR, while the TCRdb copy is restricted to in-frame clones and leaves out a portion. The table has 150,000 to 200,000 clones, 86% seen once; the top ten hold around 9.9%. This record belongs to a study of blood T cell repertoires in COVID-19. Material for sequencing was peripheral blood. This TCR came from a woman aged 55-69 years with COVID-19, enrolled during active disease.

CDR3 nucleotides: TGCGCCAGCAGCCAAGAAATCGGACAGGTTCACTTCTATGGCTACACCTTC. Amino acids: CASSQEIGQVHFYGYTF. J is TRBJ1-2 and V is TRBV4-3; 7 bases match TRBD1. Germline trimming cut 0 bases from V and 4 bases from J; bases unmatched to any gene: 11. Germline V CDR1 and CDR2: LGHNA, YSLEER. The CDR3 has 17 amino acids.